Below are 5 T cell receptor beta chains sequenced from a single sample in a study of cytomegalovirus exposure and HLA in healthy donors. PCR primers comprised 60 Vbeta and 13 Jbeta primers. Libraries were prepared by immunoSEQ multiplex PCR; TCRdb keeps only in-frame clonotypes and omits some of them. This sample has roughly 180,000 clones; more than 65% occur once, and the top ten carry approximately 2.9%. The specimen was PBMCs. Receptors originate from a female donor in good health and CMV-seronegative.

The CDR3 DNA reads TGTGCCAGCAGTTTCACGGTCTCCTACGAGCAGTACTTC. The encoded protein is CASSFTVSYEQYF. This chain connects TRBV27 to TRBJ2-7; D not resolved. With 3 bases removed from V and 0 bases from J, the gap between germline ends came to 6 bases. The CDR3 totals 13 residues. From germline, CDR1 is MNHEY and CDR2 SMNVEV (reference sequence).

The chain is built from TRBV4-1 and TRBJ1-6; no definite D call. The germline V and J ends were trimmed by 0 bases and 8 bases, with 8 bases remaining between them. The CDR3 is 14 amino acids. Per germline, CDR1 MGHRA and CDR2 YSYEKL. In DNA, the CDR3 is TGCGCCAGCAGCCAAGAGGAAGGAGATTCACCCCTCCACTTT. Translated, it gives CASSQEEGDSPLHF.

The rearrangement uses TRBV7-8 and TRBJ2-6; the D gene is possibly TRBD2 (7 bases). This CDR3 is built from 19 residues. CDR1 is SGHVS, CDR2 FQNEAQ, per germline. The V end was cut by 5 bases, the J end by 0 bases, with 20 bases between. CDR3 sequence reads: CASSPGGASRFSGANVLTF. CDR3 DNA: TGTGCCAGCAGCCCGGGGGGCGCTAGCCGTTTCTCTGGGGCCAACGTCCTGACTTTC.

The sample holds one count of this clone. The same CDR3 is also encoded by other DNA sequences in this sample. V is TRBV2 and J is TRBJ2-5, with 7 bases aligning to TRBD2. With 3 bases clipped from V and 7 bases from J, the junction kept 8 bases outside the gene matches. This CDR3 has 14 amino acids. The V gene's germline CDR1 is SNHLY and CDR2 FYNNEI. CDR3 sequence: CASSEVRVAGTQYF. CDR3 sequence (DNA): TGTGCCAGCAGTGAGGTCAGGGTAGCGGGGACCCAGTACTTC.

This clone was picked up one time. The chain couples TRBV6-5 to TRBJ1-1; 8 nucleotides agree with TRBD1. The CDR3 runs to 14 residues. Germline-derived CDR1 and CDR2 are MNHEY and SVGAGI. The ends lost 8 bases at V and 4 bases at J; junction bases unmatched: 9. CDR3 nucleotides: TGTGCCAGCGACAGGACAGGGTGGATCACTGAAGCTTTCTTT. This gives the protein CASDRTGWITEAFF.